This T cell receptor beta chain was obtained from a study of blood T cells in healthy people across ages. Study results and limitations: A roughly linear age-dependent decrease characterized TCR beta diversity per million T cells.

Regarding this clonotype: Its specificity is unknown. A read error is likely here: a far larger clone is one base away.

Then a second PCR, running about 6 to 11 cycles, was carried out with a sample-barcoded 5' primer and a J-beta primer mix. TCRdb redid the calling of the 5' RACE reads with MiXCR, one entry per CDR3 protein. The sample has roughly 1,500,000 distinct CDR3 sequences, about 35% seen once. This CDR3 spans 14 amino acids. Trimming cost V 3 bases and J 7 bases; bases outside gene matches: 6. Germline V gene lookup returns CDR1 SGHAT and CDR2 FQNNGV. Material: blood. The sequence came from a woman aged 25 to 45 in good health. V usage is TRBV11-2 and J usage is TRBJ2-1; 7 bases are shared with TRBD2. The CDR3 protein is CASSLGLTGNEQFF. In DNA, the CDR3 is TGTGCCAGCAGCTTGGGACTAACGGGTAATGAGCAGTTCTTC.